This paragraph covers one T cell receptor beta chain sequence. These data come from a study of shared clonotypes between healthy human individuals. This table comes from immunoSEQ multiplex PCR, and its TCRdb copy is limited to in-frame clones, with some not included. The table lists over 2 million clones, roughly 92% of them singletons. From germline, CDR1 is SEHNR and CDR2 FQNEAQ (reference sequence). The germline V and J ends were trimmed by 7 bases and 3 bases, with 19 bases remaining between them. The CDR3 is 16 residues long. This sequence was found in a man aged 18 to 35 in good health. Some clones in this sample may be carry-over from other donors' samples. The chain carries TRBV7-9 and TRBJ2-1, with TRBD1 as a possible D gene (6 bases). The sample consisted of naive CD4+ T cells from PBMCs. Described subset: CD45RA+ positively selected. The CDR3 here is CASTPRGGLGYNEQFF. The CDR3 DNA sequence: TGTGCCAGCACCCCCCGAGGGGGATTAGGCTACAATGAGCAGTTCTTC.